The next 18 T cell receptor beta chains were all read from a single sample in a study of cytomegalovirus exposure and HLA in healthy donors. PCR used 60 Vbeta primers and 13 Jbeta primers. The repertoire was sequenced with immunoSEQ multiplex PCR; TCRdb's copy has only in-frame clones and lacks some. Of roughly 93,000 clones listed, over 60% are singletons. The specimen was PBMCs. The receptors were sampled from a human donor in good health.

In this sample, this clone turned up once. The rearrangement uses TRBV19 and TRBJ1-1; D uncertain. The V gene lost 4 bases and the J gene lost 7 bases, with 7 bases spanning the gap. The CDR3 consists of 11 residues. Germline V CDR1 and CDR2: LNHDA, SQIVND (reference sequence). CDR3 in amino acids: CASSKQREAFF. CDR3 DNA sequence: TGTGCCAGTAGTAAGCAACGTGAAGCTTTCTTT. Filled out from reference TRBV19 and TRBJ1-1, the complete variable domain reads DGGITQSPKYLFRKEGQNVTLSCEQNLNHDAMYWYRQDPGQGLRLIYYSQIVNDFQKGDIAEGYSVSREKKESFPLTVTSAQKNPTAFYLCASSKQREAFFGQGTRLTVV.

This chain uses TRBV19 with TRBJ2-1, with TRBD2 matching 11 bases. The CDR3 has 13 amino acids. V gave up 5 bases and J gave up 13 bases; unmatched junction bases: 7. Per the germline V gene, CDR1 is LNHDA and CDR2 is SQIVND (reference sequence). This CDR3 reads CASSPSGLADQFF. CDR3 nucleotide sequence: TGTGCCAGTAGTCCCTCGGGACTAGCGGACCAGTTCTTC.

There are a few counts of this clone. The chain combines TRBV28 with TRBJ1-1; D is unclear. The V and J ends lost 6 bases and 2 bases respectively, with 13 bases between them. Germline-derived CDR1 and CDR2 are MDHEN and SYDVKM. This CDR3 is built from 14 residues. CDR3 sequence (DNA): TGTGCCAGCAGCCCTGGCGGAGACAACACTGAAGCTTTCTTT. It specifies CASSPGGDNTEAFF.

The V gene is TRBV5-4, the J gene TRBJ1-1, with a tentative D call TRBD1 (6 bases). CDR1 is SGHNT, CDR2 YYREEE, per germline (reference sequence). Trimming removed 3 bases at V and 0 bases at J, with 12 bases between. The CDR3 is 15 amino acids. The CDR3 region is CASSSFRGMNTEAFF. The CDR3, as DNA: TGTGCCAGCAGCTCGTTCAGGGGAATGAACACTGAAGCTTTCTTT. The whole variable domain, remainder taken from reference TRBV5-4 and TRBJ1-1, is ETGVTQSPTHLIKTRGQQVTLRCSSQSGHNTVSWYQQALGQGPQFIFQYYREEENGRGNFPPRFSGLQFPNYSSELNVNALELDDSALYLCASSSFRGMNTEAFFGQGTRLTVV.

The chain uses TRBV14 and TRBJ1-1; D is uncertain. Germline CDR1 and CDR2: SGHDN and FVKESK. Trimming shortened V by 2 bases and J by 1 base, and 8 bases separated the two germline ends. This CDR3 spans 14 amino acids. The CDR3: CASSQILWNTEAFF. The CDR3 nucleotides read TGTGCCAGCAGCCAAATTCTGTGGAACACTGAAGCTTTCTTT.

V gene TRBV10-3 combines with J gene TRBJ2-7, with TRBD2 as a possible D gene (5 bases). This CDR3 region has 13 residues. CDR1 and CDR2 (germline): ENHRY, SYGVKD. V was shortened by 6 bases and J by 5 bases, with 14 bases between the two germline ends. The DNA for the CDR3 is TGTGCCATCAGCCCAGGACTGACGGACGAGCAGTACTTC. Translated: CAISPGLTDEQYF.

The rearrangement links TRBV11-1 to TRBJ2-7, with 7 bases that match TRBD1. This CDR3 is built from 15 residues. Trimming took 6 bases from V and 6 from J; bases not matched to a gene: 14. Germline V lookup: CDR1 SGHAT, CDR2 FQDESV (reference sequence). The CDR3 loop is CASRPVGGSFSEQYF. CDR3 DNA sequence: TGTGCCAGCAGGCCCGTAGGGGGCAGTTTTAGCGAGCAGTACTTC.

The J gene is TRBJ2-5, the V gene TRBV27, with D possibly being TRBD1 (7 bases). Trimming took off 2 bases at V and 4 bases at J, with 14 bases between the two ends. Looked up from germline, CDR1 is MNHEY and CDR2 is SMNVEV (reference sequence). CDR3 length equals 15 residues. The CDR3 protein is CASSLGGYRGETQYF. The CDR3 region has the DNA TGTGCCAGCAGTTTAGGGGGGTACAGGGGAGAGACCCAGTACTTC.

The chain has TRBV19 and TRBJ2-4; D gene ambiguous. The V and J ends lost 6 bases and 0 bases respectively, with 9 bases between them. Per the germline V gene, CDR1 is LNHDA and CDR2 is SQIVND (reference sequence). The CDR3 has 14 residues. Here the CDR3 DNA reads TGTGCCAGTAGCAGCGCAGTAGCCAAAAACATTCAGTACTTC. It encodes CASSSAVAKNIQYF.

This clone appeared once. In DNA, the CDR3 is TGTGCCAGCAGGCTTGAGGTAGCGGGAGTAAATGAGCAGTTCTTC. Amino acids: CASRLEVAGVNEQFF. V usage is TRBV6-6 and J usage is TRBJ2-1; 9 bases align to TRBD2. Germline V CDR1 and CDR2: MNHNY, SVGAGI (reference sequence). The CDR3 loop spans 15 amino acids. V was pared by 6 bases and J by 7 bases, with 10 bases of the junction left unmatched.

In the case of this clone: The junction departs from germline at one end; a sequencing error may be responsible. The sample holds other DNA sequences that translate to the same CDR3. The V call is TRBV2, the J call TRBJ1-2; tentatively, D is TRBD1 (5 bases). Germline V gene data show CDR1 as SNHLY and CDR2 as FYNNEI. The CDR3 loop spans 11 amino acids. The CDR3 nucleotides are TGCGCCAGTGACAGACGATATGGCTACACCTTC. Encoded protein: CASDRRYGYTF.

The chain employs TRBV10-2 and TRBJ1-5; tentatively, D is TRBD1 (5 bases). The CDR3 loop spans 14 amino acids. The germline gives CDR1 WSHSY, CDR2 SAAADI. V lost 6 bases and J 7 bases, leaving 16 bases between the germline ends. CDR3 protein: CASRGDWGDQPQHF. CDR3 nucleotides: TGCGCCAGCAGAGGGGACTGGGGGGACCAGCCCCAGCATTTT.

The chain carries TRBV2 and TRBJ2-7; TRBD1 matches at 7 bases. Germline CDR1 and CDR2: SNHLY and FYNNEI. The V and J ends lost 6 bases and 0 bases, in that order; junction bases with no gene match: 8. CDR3 length: 15 residues. The CDR3 reads CASRATGTTSYEQYF. The CDR3, as DNA: TGTGCCAGCAGGGCGACAGGGACGACCTCCTACGAGCAGTACTTC.

The genes are TRBV7-2 and TRBJ1-2; 7 bases agree with TRBD1. This CDR3 has 15 amino acids. Germline V gives CDR1 SGHTA, CDR2 FQGNSA. V lost 2 bases and J lost 8; bases outside the gene matches: 11. The CDR3 here is CASSLTGAPFKGYTF. CDR3 nucleotides: TGTGCCAGCAGCTTAACAGGGGCCCCCTTTAAGGGCTACACCTTC.

This chain uses TRBV11-2 with TRBJ1-1, with 8 bases matching TRBD1. Germline CDR1 is SGHAT and CDR2 is FQNNGV. CDR3 size: 15 residues. V shed 5 bases and J 3 bases; nucleotides not matched to a gene: 8. The CDR3 sequence: CASSLDRDVYTEAFF. CDR3 in DNA: TGTGCCAGCAGCCTGGACAGGGATGTATACACTGAAGCTTTCTTT.

This chain connects TRBV6-5 to TRBJ2-1, with D possibly TRBD2 on 7 matching bases. V was clipped by 6 bases and J by 7 bases, with 16 bases between them. The CDR3 is made up of 14 amino acids. Germline CDR1 is MNHEY and CDR2 is SVGAGI. CDR3 sequence (DNA): TGTGCCAGCAGGATCGGGGGGCCGGGGAATGAGCAGTTCTTC. Amino acid sequence: CASRIGGPGNEQFF.

This rearrangement joins TRBV2 to TRBJ1-1, with 9 bases matching TRBD1. The germline V gene encodes CDR1 SNHLY and CDR2 FYNNEI. J gave up 4 bases and V 6 bases, and 12 bases lay outside the gene matches. This CDR3 is built from 16 residues. CDR3 coding DNA: TGTGCCAGCAGGGGCACACCGGGACAGGGCAGCACTGAAGCTTTCTTT. Translating it yields CASRGTPGQGSTEAFF.

The V call is TRBV10-3, the J call TRBJ2-2; TRBD2 matches 11 bases. Germline V CDR1 and CDR2: ENHRY, SYGVKD. V dropped 4 bases and J dropped 4; count of bases not matched to a gene: 8. The CDR3 consists of 17 residues. CDR3 DNA: TGTGCCATCAGTGGGCATAGCGGGAGGGCCACCACCGGGGAGCTGTTTTTT. Residues: CAISGHSGRATTGELFF.